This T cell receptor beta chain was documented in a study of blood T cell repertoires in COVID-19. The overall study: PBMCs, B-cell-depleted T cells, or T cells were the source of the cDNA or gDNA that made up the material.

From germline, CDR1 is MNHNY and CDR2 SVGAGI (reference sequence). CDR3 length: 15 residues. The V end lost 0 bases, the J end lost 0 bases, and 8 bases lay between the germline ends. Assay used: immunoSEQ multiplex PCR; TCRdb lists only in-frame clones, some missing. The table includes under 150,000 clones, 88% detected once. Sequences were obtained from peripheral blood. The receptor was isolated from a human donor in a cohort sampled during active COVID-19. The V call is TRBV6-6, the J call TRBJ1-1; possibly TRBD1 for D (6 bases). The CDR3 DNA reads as TGTGCCAGCAGTTACTCGGGGGCTTTGAACACTGAAGCTTTCTTT. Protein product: CASSYSGALNTEAFF.